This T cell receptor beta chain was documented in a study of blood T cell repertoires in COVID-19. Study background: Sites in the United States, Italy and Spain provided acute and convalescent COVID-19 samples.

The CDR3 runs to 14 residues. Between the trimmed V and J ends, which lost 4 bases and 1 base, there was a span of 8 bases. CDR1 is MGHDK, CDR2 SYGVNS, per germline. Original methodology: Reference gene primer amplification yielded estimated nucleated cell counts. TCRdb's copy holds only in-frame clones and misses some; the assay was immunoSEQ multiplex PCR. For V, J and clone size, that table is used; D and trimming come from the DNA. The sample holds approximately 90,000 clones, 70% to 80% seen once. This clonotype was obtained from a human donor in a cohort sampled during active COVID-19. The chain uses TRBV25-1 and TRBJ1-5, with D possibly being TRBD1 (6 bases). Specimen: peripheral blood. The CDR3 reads CASSVGTSNQPQHF. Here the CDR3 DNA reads TGTGCCAGCAGTGTTGGGACAAGCAATCAGCCCCAGCATTTT. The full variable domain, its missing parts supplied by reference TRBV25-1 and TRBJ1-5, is EADIYQTPRYLVIGTGKKITLECSQTMGHDKMYWYQQDPGMELHLIHYSYGVNSTEKGDLSSESTVSRIRTEHFPLTLESARPSHTSQYLCASSVGTSNQPQHFGDGTRLSIL.